The present T cell receptor (beta chain) was sequenced within a study of T-cell memory formation after mild COVID-19. This clonotype turned up a few times. Its antigen is not identified. Findings and caveats of the study: Memory cells collected pre-infection included some clones that later responded, suggesting cross-reactive memory joined.

One entry per CDR3 protein results from TCRdb running MiXCR on the 5' RACE reads. This repertoire shows 300,000 to 350,000 distinct CDR3 sequences, 14% found once; its top ten account for 21%. Sample: PBMCs or a T cell subset sorted from them (not recorded which). This TCR derives from a man younger than 35 who had mild COVID-19 (a few samples of this study predate the infection). Cell type and time point are not known.

The chain's CDR3 is CASSPLAGEYNEQFF. CDR3 nucleotides: TGTGCCAGCAGTCCTCTAGCGGGGGAGTACAATGAGCAGTTCTTC. V and J are TRBV6-2 or TRBV6-3 and TRBJ2-1; the match to TRBD2 covers 10 bases. This CDR3 is built from 15 residues. Germline CDR1 MNHEY, CDR2 SVGEGT. Trimming at V came to 5 bases and at J to 4 bases, leaving 5 bases not matched to a gene.